This T cell receptor (beta chain) was found in a study of early T cells in non-severe SARS-CoV-2 infection. Study summary: Sequencing input comprised bulk RNA from unsorted whole blood; chain pairing was not available. Study-wide results and limits: The VDJdb matching leaned toward anti-spike CD8 responses and overlooked private and CD4 specificities.

V lost 0 bases and J lost 5, with 4 bases in between. Germline assignment: CDR1 LGHNT and CDR2 FRNRAP. The CDR3 length is 12 residues. Unique molecular identifiers tagged individual cDNA molecules. TCRdb reprocessed the 5' RACE reads via MiXCR and lists one record per CDR3 protein. The sample holds under 35,000 distinct CDR3 sequences, 5% to 6.5% seen once. A note on this clonotype: What it binds is unknown.

The chain is built from TRBV12-5 and TRBJ2-5; no reliable D call. The specimen sequenced was whole blood. The TCR sequence derives from an adult who was a healthcare worker with PCR-confirmed SARS-CoV-2 infection or an uninfected control (not recorded which). The CDR3 is CASGLVHETQYF. CDR3 sequence (DNA): TGTGCTAGTGGTTTGGTACACGAGACCCAGTACTTC.